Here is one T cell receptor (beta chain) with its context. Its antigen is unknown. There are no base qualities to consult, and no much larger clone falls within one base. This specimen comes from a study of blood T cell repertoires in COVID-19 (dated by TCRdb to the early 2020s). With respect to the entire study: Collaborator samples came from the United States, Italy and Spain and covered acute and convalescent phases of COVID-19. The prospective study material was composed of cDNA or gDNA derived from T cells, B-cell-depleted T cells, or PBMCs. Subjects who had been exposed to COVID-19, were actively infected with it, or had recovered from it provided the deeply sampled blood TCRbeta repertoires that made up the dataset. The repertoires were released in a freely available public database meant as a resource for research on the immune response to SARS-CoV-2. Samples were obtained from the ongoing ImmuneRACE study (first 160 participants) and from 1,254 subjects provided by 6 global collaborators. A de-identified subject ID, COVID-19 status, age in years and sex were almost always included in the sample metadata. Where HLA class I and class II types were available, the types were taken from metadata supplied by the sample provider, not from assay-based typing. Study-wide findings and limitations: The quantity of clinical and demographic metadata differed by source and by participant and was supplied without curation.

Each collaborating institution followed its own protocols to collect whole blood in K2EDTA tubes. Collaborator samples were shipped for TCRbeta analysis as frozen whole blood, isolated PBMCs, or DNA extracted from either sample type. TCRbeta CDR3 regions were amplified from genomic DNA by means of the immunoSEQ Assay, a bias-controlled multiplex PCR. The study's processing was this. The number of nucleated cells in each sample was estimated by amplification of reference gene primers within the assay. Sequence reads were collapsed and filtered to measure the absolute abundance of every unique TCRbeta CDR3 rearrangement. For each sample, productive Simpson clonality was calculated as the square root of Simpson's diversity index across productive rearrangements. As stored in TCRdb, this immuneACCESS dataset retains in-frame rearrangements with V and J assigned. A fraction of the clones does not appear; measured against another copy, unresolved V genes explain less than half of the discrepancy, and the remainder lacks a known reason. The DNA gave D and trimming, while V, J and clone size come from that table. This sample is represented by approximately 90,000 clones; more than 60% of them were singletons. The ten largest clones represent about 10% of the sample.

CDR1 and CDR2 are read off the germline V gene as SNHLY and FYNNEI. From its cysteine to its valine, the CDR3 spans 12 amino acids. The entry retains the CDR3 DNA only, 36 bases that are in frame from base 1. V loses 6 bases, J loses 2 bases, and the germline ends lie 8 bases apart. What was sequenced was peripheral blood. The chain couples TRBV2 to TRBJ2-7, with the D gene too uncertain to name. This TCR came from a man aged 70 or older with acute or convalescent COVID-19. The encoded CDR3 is CASRPPTYEQYV. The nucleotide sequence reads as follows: TGTGCCAGCAGGCCCCCTACCTACGAGCAGTACGTC.